This T cell receptor beta chain was recovered during a study of spatial heterogeneity in lung cancer. Each TCR cDNA molecule bore a unique molecular identifier. One entry per CDR3 protein results from TCRdb running MiXCR on the 5' RACE reads. Among 60,000 to 90,000 distinct CDR3 sequences, 8% were seen once, and the ten largest hold roughly 7%. CDR3 length: 16 amino acids. CDR1 and CDR2 (germline): MGHDK, SYGVNS. V lost 4 bases and J 4 bases, leaving 17 bases between the germline ends. As to time point: sample taken at primary tumor resection. The table lists this clonotype with many counts. The sample was PBMCs, taken at surgery. The origin of this receptor is a male donor with early-stage non-small cell lung cancer. This rearrangement joins TRBV25-1 to TRBJ2-1; the D gene is possibly TRBD2 (5 bases). CDR3 sequence reads: CASSVLSADYYNEQFF. The CDR3 DNA sequence: TGTGCCAGCAGTGTACTTTCGGCAGACTATTACAATGAGCAGTTCTTC.